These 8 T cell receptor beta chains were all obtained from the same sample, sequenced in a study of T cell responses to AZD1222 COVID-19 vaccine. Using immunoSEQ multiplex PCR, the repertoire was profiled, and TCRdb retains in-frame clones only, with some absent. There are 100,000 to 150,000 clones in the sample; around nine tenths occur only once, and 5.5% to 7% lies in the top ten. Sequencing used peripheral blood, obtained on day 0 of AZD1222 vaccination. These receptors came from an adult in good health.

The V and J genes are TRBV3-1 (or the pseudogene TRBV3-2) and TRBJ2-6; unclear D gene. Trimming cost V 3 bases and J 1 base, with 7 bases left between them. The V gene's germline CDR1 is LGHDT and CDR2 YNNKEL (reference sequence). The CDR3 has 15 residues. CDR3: CASSQGWSGANVLTF. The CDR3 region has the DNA TGTGCCAGCAGCCAGGGATGGTCTGGGGCCAACGTCCTGACTTTC.

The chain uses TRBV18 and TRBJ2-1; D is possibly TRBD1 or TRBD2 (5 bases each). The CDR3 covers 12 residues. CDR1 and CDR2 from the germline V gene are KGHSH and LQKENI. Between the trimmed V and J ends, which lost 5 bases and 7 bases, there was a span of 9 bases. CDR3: CASSGGRNEQFF. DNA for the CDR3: TGTGCCAGCTCAGGGGGTCGAAATGAGCAGTTCTTC.

For the CDR3, the DNA is TGTGCCAGCTTGATCGGCGGAGGTAGTCGGAACACCGGGGAGCTGTTTTTT. This translates into CASLIGGGSRNTGELFF. The chain has TRBV5-4 and TRBJ2-2; TRBD2 is a possible D gene (5 bases). With 7 bases removed from V and 1 base from J, the gap between germline ends came to 20 bases. The CDR3 contains 17 residues. Germline V gene sequence: CDR1 SGHNT, CDR2 YYREEE (reference sequence).

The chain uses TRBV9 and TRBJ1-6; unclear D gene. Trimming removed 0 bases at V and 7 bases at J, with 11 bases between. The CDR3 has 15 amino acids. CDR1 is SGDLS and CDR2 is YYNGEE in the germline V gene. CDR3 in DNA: TGTGCCAGCAGCGTAGGGTCGGCCTTAAATTCACCCCTCCACTTT. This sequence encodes CASSVGSALNSPLHF.

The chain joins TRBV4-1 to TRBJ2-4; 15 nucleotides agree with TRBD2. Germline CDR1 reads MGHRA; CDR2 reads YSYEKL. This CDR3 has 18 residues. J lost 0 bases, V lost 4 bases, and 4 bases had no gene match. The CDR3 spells CASSLGLAGGLAKNIQYF. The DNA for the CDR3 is TGCGCCAGCAGCCTGGGACTAGCGGGGGGACTAGCCAAAAACATTCAGTACTTC.

The CDR3 DNA sequence: TGTGCCAGCAGCAGAATAGACAGGGTGGCTGAAGCTTTCTTT. It codes for CASSRIDRVAEAFF. The J gene is TRBJ1-1, the V gene TRBV7-2; 7 bases map to TRBD1. CDR1 SGHTA and CDR2 FQGNSA come from the germline V gene. The CDR3 contains 14 residues. The trim removed 5 bases at V and 6 bases at J, leaving 9 bases unmatched.

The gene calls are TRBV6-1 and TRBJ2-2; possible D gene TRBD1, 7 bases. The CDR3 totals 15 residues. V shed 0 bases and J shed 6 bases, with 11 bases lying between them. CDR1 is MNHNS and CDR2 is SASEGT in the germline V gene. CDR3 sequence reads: CASSEARDRPGELFF. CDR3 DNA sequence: TGTGCCAGCAGTGAAGCGCGGGACAGACCCGGGGAGCTGTTTTTT.

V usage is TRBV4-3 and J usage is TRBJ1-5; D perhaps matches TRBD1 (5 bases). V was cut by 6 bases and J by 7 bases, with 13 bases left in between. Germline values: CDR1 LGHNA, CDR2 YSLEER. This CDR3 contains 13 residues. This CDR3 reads CASSRDVDQPQHF. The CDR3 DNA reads TGCGCCAGCAGTCGGGACGTAGACCAGCCCCAGCATTTT.